Given below is one T cell receptor beta chain in context. The antigen is unknown. Germline CDR1 and CDR2: SGHNT and YYREEE (reference sequence). Trimming shortened V by 0 bases and J by 3 bases, and 10 bases separated the two germline ends. CDR3 length: 14 residues. The data were taken from a study of T cells after yellow fever vaccination. Points from the study as a whole: Detected again after the booster were most primary-vaccination clones, at approximately 96% CD4 and 70% to 90% CD8. A limited proportion of clonotypes was detected within both the CD4 and CD8 compartments.

TCRdb redid the calling of the 5' RACE reads with MiXCR, one entry per CDR3 protein. The sample includes about 73,000 distinct CDR3 sequences, roughly 7.4% of them seen just once. Sequencing used CD8+ T cells sorted from PBMCs, obtained on the day of the yellow fever booster vaccination. The sequence derives from a man younger than 45 who received the YFV17D yellow fever vaccine. V and J are TRBV5-4 and TRBJ2-7, with D perhaps being TRBD1 or TRBD2 (5 bases each). The CDR3 DNA sequence: TGTGCCAGCAGCTTGGACGGGACGTACTACGAGCAGTACTTC. The encoded protein is CASSLDGTYYEQYF.